The 19 T cell receptor beta chains given below trace back to one sample, sequenced in a study of tissue T cells after allogeneic stem cell transplantation. Assay used: immunoSEQ multiplex PCR; TCRdb lists only in-frame clones, some missing. The data show about 21,000 clones, roughly two thirds seen once. Input material: blood. These receptors were taken from a female BALB/c mouse in good health. For the strain, the MHC haplotype given is H2-d.

On this clone: Mouse names are used for the genes. The read finishes 1 residue shy of the CDR3 end, and the germline J gene is used to complete it. The chain combines TRBV13-2 with TRBJ1-2; D is undetermined. Trimming took 1 base from V and 0 from J, leaving 7 bases between them. The CDR3 is made up of 14 amino acids. Germline loops: CDR1 NNHNN, CDR2 SYGAGS (reference sequence). The CDR3 bases that were read are TGTGCCAGCGGTGATCCAGATGCAAACTCCGACTACACC. It encodes CASGDPDANSDYT. The full-length CDR3 reads as CASGDPDANSDYTF.

With regard to this clone: Mouse names are used for the genes. The CDR3 is cut off 1 residue early in the read; its end comes from the germline J gene. V usage is TRBV1 and J usage is TRBJ2-2, with 11 bases that match TRBD1. The germline CDR1 and CDR2 sequences are NSQYPW and LRSPGD (reference sequence). The CDR3 is 16 residues long. J gave up 1 base and V 5 bases, and 3 bases lay outside the gene matches. CDR3 loop: CTCSPGTGGNTGQLYF. The CDR3 bases that were read are TGCACCTGCAGTCCAGGGACAGGGGGAAACACCGGGCAGCTCTAC.

Notes on this clone: Gene names and germline refer to mouse. Read sequence stops 1 residue before the CDR3 end, and the germline J gene provides the missing end. This chain links TRBV13-2 with TRBJ2-2; 8 positions match TRBD2. The ends lost 3 bases at V and 4 bases at J; junction bases unmatched: 5. The CDR3 loop spans 15 amino acids. CDR1 and CDR2 from the germline V gene are NNHNN and SYGAGS (reference sequence). Incomplete CDR3 DNA: TGTGCCAGCGGTGTTGGGGGGGGTCGCACCGGGCAGCTCTAC. This sequence encodes CASGVGGGRTGQLY. Given in full, the CDR3 is CASGVGGGRTGQLYF.

As for this clone: The genes are named according to mouse. Coverage ceases 1 residue before the CDR3 finishes, and the germline J gene fills in the end. The V gene is TRBV13-1, the J gene TRBJ2-4; D unresolved. Germline CDR1 is NSHNY and CDR2 is SYGAGN. Trimming took 2 bases from V and 5 from J, leaving 9 bases between them. The CDR3 runs 13 residues. CDR3 bases read: TGTGCCAGCAGTGAGCCCCCCCTAAACACCTTGTAC. This codes for CASSEPPLNTLY. The entire CDR3 protein reads CASSEPPLNTLYF.

On this clone itself: Genes and germline are mouse. The read ends 1 residue before the CDR3 terminus; that terminus is restored from the germline J gene. The rearrangement links TRBV5 to TRBJ1-1; 8 bases are a match to TRBD1. There are 13 residues in the CDR3. Germline V gives CDR1 LGHNA, CDR2 YNLKQL (reference sequence). Trimming removed 2 bases from V and 8 bases from J; junction bases left unmatched: 4. CDR3 loop: CASSQQGADEVFF. CDR3 DNA, as far as it was read: TGTGCCAGCAGCCAACAGGGGGCCGATGAAGTCTTC.

This clone came up a few times. The genes and germline here are from mouse. The CDR3 end is not reached by the read, which stops 1 residue before it; the germline J gene fills it in. V and J are TRBV20 and TRBJ2-7, with a weak D call TRBD1 (5 bases). Germline V gene data show CDR1 as GFQATS and CDR2 as STVNSAI. This CDR3 has 13 amino acids. V lost 0 bases to trimming and J lost 4 bases, with 10 bases between them. The DNA read from the CDR3 is TGTGGTGCTAGGGATCTCAGGGATTATGAACAGTAC. Translating it yields CGARDLRDYEQY. The whole CDR3 region reads CGARDLRDYEQYF.

Comment on this clone: The gene names here belong to mouse. Sequencing ends 1 residue short of the CDR3 end; the germline J gene provides the rest. The rearrangement joins TRBV13-3 to TRBJ1-4; 7 bases line up with TRBD1. The V gene's germline CDR1 is NNHDY and CDR2 SYVADS. This CDR3 has 14 amino acids. V dropped 2 bases and J dropped 3; count of bases not matched to a gene: 1. The DNA read from the CDR3 is TGTGCCAGCAGTGACAGGGGGACCAACGAAAGATTATTT. Translation gives CASSDRGTNERLF. The CDR3 reads in full as CASSDRGTNERLFF.

Points on this clone: Gene names are mouse gene names. With the read ending 1 residue before the CDR3 end, the germline J gene is used to fill in that end. The rearrangement uses TRBV13-2 and TRBJ1-1, with 7 bases fitting TRBD1. The CDR3 covers 13 residues. The germline gives CDR1 NNHNN, CDR2 SYGAGS (reference sequence). V gave up 5 bases and J gave up 0 bases; unmatched junction bases: 1. This chain's CDR3 is CASGGTANTEVFF. CDR3 DNA, as far as it was read: TGTGCCAGCGGGGGGACAGCAAACACAGAAGTCTTC.

This clone was observed a few times. Genes here carry mouse names. The read ends 1 residue shy of where the CDR3 ends; the end is completed using the germline J gene. The chain combines TRBV13-3 with TRBJ1-4; D is perhaps TRBD1 (6 bases). Per the germline V gene, CDR1 is NNHDY and CDR2 is SYVADS. V lost 7 bases and J lost 4, with 8 bases in between. This CDR3 has 12 amino acids. CDR3 region: CASRDINERLFF. The part of the CDR3 DNA that was read is TGTGCCAGCCGGGACATCAACGAAAGATTATTT.

A remark on this clone: Genes and germline come from the mouse. The observed sequence ends 1 residue before the CDR3 terminus, with the missing tail filled in from the germline J gene. The V gene is TRBV13-1, the J gene TRBJ2-5; TRBD2 matches 7 bases. Germline-derived CDR1 and CDR2 are NSHNY and SYGAGN. J gave up 3 bases and V 0 bases, and 1 base lay outside the gene matches. The CDR3 extends over 14 amino acids. CDR3 region: CASSDEDWQDTQYF. Partial CDR3 DNA: TGTGCCAGCAGTGATGAGGACTGGCAAGACACCCAGTAC.

A word on this clone: Gene names refer to mouse genes. Sequencing ends 1 residue short of the CDR3 end; the germline J gene provides the rest. This chain links TRBV14 with TRBJ2-5; D is possibly TRBD1 or TRBD2 (6 bases each). The V gene's germline CDR1 is SGHDT and CDR2 FRDEAV. Trimming stripped 2 bases from V and 5 bases from J, with 9 bases between. The CDR3 loop spans 13 amino acids. The sequenced CDR3 bases are TGTGCCAGCAGTTTGGGGGCGCCAGACACCCAGTAC. It specifies CASSLGAPDTQY. The entire CDR3 protein reads CASSLGAPDTQYF.

Regarding this clone: These gene names are mouse names. Read data end 1 residue before the CDR3 end; the end is taken from the germline J gene. This sequence joins TRBV19 and TRBJ1-3; 7 bases map to TRBD1. The junction had 7 bases not matched to a gene; V was cut back by 4 bases and J by 0 bases. Per the germline V gene, CDR1 is FNHDT and CDR2 is SITEND (reference sequence). The CDR3 is 16 amino acids. The CDR3 DNA, read in part, is TGTGCCAGCAGTCTCCGGGACAGCAATTCTGGAAATACGCTCTAT. Translated, it gives CASSLRDSNSGNTLY. The CDR3 as a whole reads CASSLRDSNSGNTLYF.

As for this clone: Gene names are mouse gene names. Read sequence stops 1 residue before the CDR3 end, and the germline J gene provides the missing end. This chain uses TRBV13-3 with TRBJ1-3; D remains unclear. CDR1 and CDR2 from the germline V gene are NNHDY and SYVADS. Between the trimmed V and J ends, which lost 2 bases and 0 bases, there was a span of 6 bases. CDR3 length: 14 residues. CDR3: CASSEANSGNTLYF. The sequenced CDR3 bases are TGTGCCAGCAGTGAGGCAAATTCTGGAAATACGCTCTAT.

The sample holds a few counts of this clone. Genes here carry mouse names. The read gets to within 1 residue of the CDR3 end, and the germline J gene fills in the rest. The V and J genes are TRBV19 and TRBJ2-4, with D unclear. CDR3 length equals 14 residues. Germline CDR1 and CDR2: FNHDT and SITEND (reference sequence). V was shortened by 0 bases and J by 0 bases, with 5 bases between the two germline ends. The CDR3 is CASSIGGSQNTLYF. The CDR3 bases that were read are TGTGCCAGCAGTATAGGGGGAAGTCAAAACACCTTGTAC.

Only a few counts were recorded for this clone. The gene names given are mouse names. The read finishes 1 residue shy of the CDR3 end, and the germline J gene is used to complete it. This rearrangement joins TRBV20 to TRBJ1-3; possibly TRBD1 for D (6 bases). This CDR3 spans 14 amino acids. Trimming cost V 1 base and J 0 bases, with 7 bases left between them. From germline, CDR1 is GFQATS and CDR2 STVNSAI. CDR3 in amino acids: CGARAQGSGNTLYF. Incomplete CDR3 DNA: TGTGGTGCTAGGGCACAGGGTTCTGGAAATACGCTCTAT.

Worth noting for this clone: The gene names given are mouse names. The read is 1 residue too short to cover the CDR3 end, so that end is filled in from the germline J gene. The chain uses TRBV29 and TRBJ1-1; D is possibly TRBD1 (6 bases). There are 13 residues in the CDR3. The V gene's germline CDR1 is MSHET and CDR2 SYDVDS. The V gene lost 4 bases and the J gene lost 1 base, with 7 bases spanning the gap. The part of the CDR3 DNA that was read is TGTGCTAGCAGTTCGGACAGAAACACAGAAGTCTTC. This translates into CASSSDRNTEVF. The entire CDR3 protein is CASSSDRNTEVFF. Full variable domain (missing parts from reference TRBV29 and TRBJ1-1): DMKVTQMPRYLIKRMGENVLLECGQDMSHETMYWYRQDPGLGLQLIYISYDVDSNSEGDIPKGYRVSRKKREHFSLILDSAKTNQTSVYFCASSSDRNTEVFFGKGTRLTVV.

Comment on this clone: Gene names follow the mouse nomenclature. The sequence runs out 1 residue before the end of the CDR3; the remainder is reconstructed from the germline J gene. V is TRBV1 and J is TRBJ2-5, with D maybe TRBD2 (5 bases). Deletions cut 0 bases from V and 0 bases from J, with 7 bases between. This CDR3 region has 15 residues. The V gene's germline CDR1 is NSQYPW and CDR2 LRSPGD (reference sequence). The CDR3 here is CTCSADWVNQDTQYF. Incomplete CDR3 DNA: TGCACCTGCAGTGCAGACTGGGTTAACCAAGACACCCAGTAC.

This clone was seen only a few times. Gene and germline names: mouse. The read gets to within 1 residue of the CDR3 end, and the germline J gene fills in the rest. The genes are TRBV13-1 and TRBJ1-4; a possible D gene is TRBD1 (5 bases). The CDR3 runs to 12 residues. Between the trimmed V and J ends, which lost 1 base and 7 bases, there was a span of 5 bases. In germline, CDR1 is NSHNY, CDR2 SYGAGN. CDR3 region: CASSDRGERLFF. The sequenced part of the CDR3 DNA is TGTGCCAGCAGTGATAGGGGCGAAAGATTATTT.

Comments on this clone: These gene names are mouse names. CDR3 DNA (partial): TGTGCCTGGAGTCTAGCAGGGAACGAAAGATTATTT. This sequence encodes CAWSLAGNERLF. The entire CDR3 reads CAWSLAGNERLFF. This rearrangement joins TRBV31 to TRBJ1-4; D might be TRBD1 (5 bases). The read falls 1 residue short of the CDR3 end, and the missing part is taken from the germline J gene. The V gene's germline CDR1 is GKSSPN and CDR2 SITVG. This CDR3 has 13 residues. Trimming cost V 0 bases and J 5 bases, with 7 bases left between them.